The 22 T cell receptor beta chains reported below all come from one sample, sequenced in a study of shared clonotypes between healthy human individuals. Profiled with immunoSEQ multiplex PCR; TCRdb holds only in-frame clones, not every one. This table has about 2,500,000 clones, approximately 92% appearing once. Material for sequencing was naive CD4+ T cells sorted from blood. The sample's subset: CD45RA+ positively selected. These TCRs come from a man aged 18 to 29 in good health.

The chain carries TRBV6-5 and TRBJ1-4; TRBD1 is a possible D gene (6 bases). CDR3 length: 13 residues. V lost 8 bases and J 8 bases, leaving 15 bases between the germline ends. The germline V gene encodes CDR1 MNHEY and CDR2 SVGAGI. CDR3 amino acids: CASSRGRGEKLFF. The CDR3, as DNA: TGTGCCAGCTCCCGGGGGCGCGGCGAAAAACTGTTTTTT.

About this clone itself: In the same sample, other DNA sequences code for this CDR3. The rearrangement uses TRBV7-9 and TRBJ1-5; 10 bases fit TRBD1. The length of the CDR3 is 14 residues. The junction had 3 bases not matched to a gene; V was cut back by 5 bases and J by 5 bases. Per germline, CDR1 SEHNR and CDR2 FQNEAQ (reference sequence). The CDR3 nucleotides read TGTGCCAGCAGCCCGGACAGGGGGGATCAGCCCCAGCATTTT. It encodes CASSPDRGDQPQHF. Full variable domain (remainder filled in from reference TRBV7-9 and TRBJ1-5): DTGVSQNPRHKITKRGQNVTFRCDPISEHNRLYWYRQTLGQGPEFLTYFQNEAQLEKSRLLSDRFSAERPKGSFSTLEIQRTEQGDSAMYLCASSPDRGDQPQHFGDGTRLSIL.

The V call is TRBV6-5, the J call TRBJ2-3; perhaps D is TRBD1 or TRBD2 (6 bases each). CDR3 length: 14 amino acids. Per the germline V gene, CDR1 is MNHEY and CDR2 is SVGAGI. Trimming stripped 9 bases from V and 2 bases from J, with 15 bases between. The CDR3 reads CASGRRGPTDTQYF. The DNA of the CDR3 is TGTGCCAGTGGGAGACGGGGGCCCACAGATACGCAGTATTTT.

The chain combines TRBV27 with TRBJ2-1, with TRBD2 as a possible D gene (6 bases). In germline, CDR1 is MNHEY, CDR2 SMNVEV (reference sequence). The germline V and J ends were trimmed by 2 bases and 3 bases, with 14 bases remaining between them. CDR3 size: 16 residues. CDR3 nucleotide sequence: TGTGCCAGCAGTTTAGCTACCGTGGAGGGCTACAATGAGCAGTTCTTC. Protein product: CASSLATVEGYNEQFF.

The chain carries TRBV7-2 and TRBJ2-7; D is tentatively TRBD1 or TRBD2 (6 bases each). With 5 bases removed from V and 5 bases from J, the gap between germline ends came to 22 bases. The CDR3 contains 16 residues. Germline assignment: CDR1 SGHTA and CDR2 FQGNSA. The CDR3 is CASSRQGRAGPHEQYF. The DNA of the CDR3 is TGTGCCAGCAGCCGCCAGGGGCGGGCGGGGCCCCACGAGCAGTACTTC.

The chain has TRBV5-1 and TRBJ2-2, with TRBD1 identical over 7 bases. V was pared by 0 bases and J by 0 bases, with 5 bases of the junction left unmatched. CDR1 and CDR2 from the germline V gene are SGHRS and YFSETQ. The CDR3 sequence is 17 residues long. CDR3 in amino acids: CASSLDRGQSNTGELFF. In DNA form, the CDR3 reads TGCGCCAGCAGCTTGGACAGGGGCCAATCGAACACCGGGGAGCTGTTTTTT. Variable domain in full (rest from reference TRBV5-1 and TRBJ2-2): KAGVTQTPRYLIKTRGQQVTLSCSPISGHRSVSWYQQTPGQGLQFLFEYFSETQRNKGNFPGRFSGRQFSNSRSEMNVSTLELGDSALYLCASSLDRGQSNTGELFFGEGSRLTVL.

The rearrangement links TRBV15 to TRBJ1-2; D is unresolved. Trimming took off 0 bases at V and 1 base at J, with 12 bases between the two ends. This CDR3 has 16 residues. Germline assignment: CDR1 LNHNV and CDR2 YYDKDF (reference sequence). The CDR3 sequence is CATSRDRKTGNYGYTF. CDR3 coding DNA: TGTGCCACCAGCAGAGATCGGAAAACGGGTAACTATGGCTACACCTTC.

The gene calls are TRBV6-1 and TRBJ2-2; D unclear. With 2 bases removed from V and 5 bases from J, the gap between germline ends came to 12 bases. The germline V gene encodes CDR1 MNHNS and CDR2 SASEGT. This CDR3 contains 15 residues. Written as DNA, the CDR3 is TGTGCCAGCAGTGAAATGCGCAGGCCAACCGGGGAGCTGTTTTTT. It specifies CASSEMRRPTGELFF.

The CDR3 bases are TGTGCCAGCAGCTTAGCCCGTATTTTACAAGAGACCCAGTACTTC. It specifies CASSLARILQETQYF. The chain couples TRBV7-2 to TRBJ2-5, with no clear D. The V gene lost 0 bases and the J gene lost 2 bases, with 10 bases spanning the gap. This CDR3 has 15 amino acids. CDR1 is SGHTA, CDR2 FQGNSA, per germline.

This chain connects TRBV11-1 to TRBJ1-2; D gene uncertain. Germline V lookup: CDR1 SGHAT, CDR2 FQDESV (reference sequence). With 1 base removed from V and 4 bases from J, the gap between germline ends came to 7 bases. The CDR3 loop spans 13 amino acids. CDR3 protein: CASSLGGGYGYTF. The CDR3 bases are TGTGCCAGCAGCTTAGGCGGCGGCTATGGCTACACCTTC.

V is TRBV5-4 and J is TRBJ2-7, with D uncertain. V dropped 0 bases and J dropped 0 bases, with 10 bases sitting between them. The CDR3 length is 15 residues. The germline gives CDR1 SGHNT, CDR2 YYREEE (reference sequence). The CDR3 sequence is CASSLDLPSSYEQYF. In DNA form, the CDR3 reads TGTGCCAGCAGCTTGGACCTCCCCAGCTCCTACGAGCAGTACTTC.

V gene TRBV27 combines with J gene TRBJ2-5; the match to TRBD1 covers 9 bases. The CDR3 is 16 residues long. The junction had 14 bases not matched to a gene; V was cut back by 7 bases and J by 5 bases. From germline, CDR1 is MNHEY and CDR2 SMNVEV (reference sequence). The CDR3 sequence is CASTPSGTGQWETQYF. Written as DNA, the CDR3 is TGTGCCAGCACCCCGTCCGGGACAGGGCAATGGGAGACCCAGTACTTC.

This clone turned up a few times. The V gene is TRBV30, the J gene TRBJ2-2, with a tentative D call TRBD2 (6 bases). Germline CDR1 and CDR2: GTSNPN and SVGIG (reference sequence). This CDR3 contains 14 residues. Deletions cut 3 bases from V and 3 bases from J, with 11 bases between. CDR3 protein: CAWRGRGDTGELFF. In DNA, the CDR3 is TGTGCCTGGAGGGGACGCGGGGACACCGGGGAGCTGTTTTTT.

The CDR3 spells CASSQVLDEQYF. CDR3 bases: TGCGCCAGCAGCCAAGTACTCGACGAGCAGTACTTC. V usage is TRBV4-1 and J usage is TRBJ2-7; the D is unclear. Germline values: CDR1 MGHRA, CDR2 YSYEKL. This CDR3 is built from 12 residues. Deletions cut 1 base from V and 5 bases from J, with 6 bases between.

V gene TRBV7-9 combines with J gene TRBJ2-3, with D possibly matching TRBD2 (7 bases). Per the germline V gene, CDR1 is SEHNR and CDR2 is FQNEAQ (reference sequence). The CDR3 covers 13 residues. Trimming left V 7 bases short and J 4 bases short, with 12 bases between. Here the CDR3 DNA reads TGTGCCAGCAACCTAGGGGGGGCAGATACGCAGTATTTT. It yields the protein CASNLGGADTQYF.

The CDR3 loop is CASSVGGTMNTEAFF. CDR3 in DNA: TGTGCCAGCAGTGTTGGAGGTACCATGAACACTGAAGCTTTCTTT. This chain connects TRBV6-1 to TRBJ1-1; the D is unclear. The V gene's germline CDR1 is MNHNS and CDR2 SASEGT. The CDR3 spans 15 residues. V was pared by 4 bases and J by 0 bases, with 12 bases between.

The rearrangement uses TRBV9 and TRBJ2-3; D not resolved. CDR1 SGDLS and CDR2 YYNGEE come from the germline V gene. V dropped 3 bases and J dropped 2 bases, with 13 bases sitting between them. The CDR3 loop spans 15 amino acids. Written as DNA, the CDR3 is TGTGCCAGCAGCGCGCTAGAGCGAAACACAGATACGCAGTATTTT. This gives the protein CASSALERNTDTQYF. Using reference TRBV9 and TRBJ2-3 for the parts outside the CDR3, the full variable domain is DSGVTQTPKHLITATGQRVTLRCSPRSGDLSVYWYQQSLDQGLQFLIQYYNGEERAKGNILERFSAQQFPDLHSELNLSSLELGDSALYFCASSALERNTDTQYFGPGTRLTVL.

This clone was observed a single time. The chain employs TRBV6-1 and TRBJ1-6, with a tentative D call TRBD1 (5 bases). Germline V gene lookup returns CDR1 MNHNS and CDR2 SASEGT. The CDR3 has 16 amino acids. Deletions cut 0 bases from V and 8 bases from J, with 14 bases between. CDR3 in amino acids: CASSEAHSRADSPLHF. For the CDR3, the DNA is TGTGCCAGCAGTGAAGCCCACAGCAGGGCCGATTCACCCCTCCACTTT.

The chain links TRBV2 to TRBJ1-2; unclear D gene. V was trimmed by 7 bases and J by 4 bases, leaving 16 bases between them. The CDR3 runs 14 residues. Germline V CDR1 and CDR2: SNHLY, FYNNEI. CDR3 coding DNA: TGTGCCAGCATACTAGGAGGGTTGAGCTATGGCTACACCTTC. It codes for CASILGGLSYGYTF.

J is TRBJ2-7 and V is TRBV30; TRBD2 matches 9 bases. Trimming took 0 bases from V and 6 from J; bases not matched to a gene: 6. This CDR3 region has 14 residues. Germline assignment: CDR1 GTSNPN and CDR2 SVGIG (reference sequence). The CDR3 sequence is CAWSVRREGLEQYF. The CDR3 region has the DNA TGTGCCTGGAGTGTAAGGCGGGAGGGCCTCGAGCAGTACTTC.

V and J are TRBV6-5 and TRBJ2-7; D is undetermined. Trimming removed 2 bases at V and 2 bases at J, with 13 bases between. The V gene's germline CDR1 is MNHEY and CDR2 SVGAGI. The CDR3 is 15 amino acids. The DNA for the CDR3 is TGTGCCAGCAGTTACGGTAGGACGGATACCTACGAGCAGTACTTC. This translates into CASSYGRTDTYEQYF.

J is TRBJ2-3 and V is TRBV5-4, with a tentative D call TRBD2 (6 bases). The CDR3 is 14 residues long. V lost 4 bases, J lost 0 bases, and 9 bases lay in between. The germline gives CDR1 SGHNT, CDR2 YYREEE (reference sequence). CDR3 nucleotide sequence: TGTGCCAGCAGCCGAGGGACTAGCACAGATACGCAGTATTTT. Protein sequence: CASSRGTSTDTQYF.